In its sample, the clone carrying this T cell receptor (beta chain) was seen once. The length of the CDR3 is 14 residues. Trimming took 5 bases from V and 4 from J, leaving 11 bases between them. CDR1 and CDR2 from the germline V gene are PRHDT and FYEKMQ (reference sequence). This entry is derived from a study of blood T cell repertoires in COVID-19. Study as a whole: Acute-phase and convalescent COVID-19 samples originated in the United States, Italy and Spain. In each case, the material was cDNA or gDNA derived from T cells, B-cell-depleted T cells, or PBMCs.

Patients from Seattle were sampled longitudinally, starting during active infection. In the original workflow: Reference gene primer amplification in the assay estimated nucleated cell counts. The method was immunoSEQ multiplex PCR; TCRdb's version includes in-frame clones alone and lacks a portion of them. The V and J calls and clone size come from that table; D and trimming were worked out from the DNA. The sample contains about 200,000 clones, 85% of which appear only once. Sequencing was done on a sample of peripheral blood. V usage is TRBV13 and J usage is TRBJ2-2; D not resolved. The clonotype was recovered from a man in his sixties with COVID-19, enrolled during active disease. Here the CDR3 reads CASSPRGRTGELFF. CDR3 coding DNA: TGTGCCAGCAGCCCCCGAGGCCGCACCGGGGAGCTGTTTTTT.